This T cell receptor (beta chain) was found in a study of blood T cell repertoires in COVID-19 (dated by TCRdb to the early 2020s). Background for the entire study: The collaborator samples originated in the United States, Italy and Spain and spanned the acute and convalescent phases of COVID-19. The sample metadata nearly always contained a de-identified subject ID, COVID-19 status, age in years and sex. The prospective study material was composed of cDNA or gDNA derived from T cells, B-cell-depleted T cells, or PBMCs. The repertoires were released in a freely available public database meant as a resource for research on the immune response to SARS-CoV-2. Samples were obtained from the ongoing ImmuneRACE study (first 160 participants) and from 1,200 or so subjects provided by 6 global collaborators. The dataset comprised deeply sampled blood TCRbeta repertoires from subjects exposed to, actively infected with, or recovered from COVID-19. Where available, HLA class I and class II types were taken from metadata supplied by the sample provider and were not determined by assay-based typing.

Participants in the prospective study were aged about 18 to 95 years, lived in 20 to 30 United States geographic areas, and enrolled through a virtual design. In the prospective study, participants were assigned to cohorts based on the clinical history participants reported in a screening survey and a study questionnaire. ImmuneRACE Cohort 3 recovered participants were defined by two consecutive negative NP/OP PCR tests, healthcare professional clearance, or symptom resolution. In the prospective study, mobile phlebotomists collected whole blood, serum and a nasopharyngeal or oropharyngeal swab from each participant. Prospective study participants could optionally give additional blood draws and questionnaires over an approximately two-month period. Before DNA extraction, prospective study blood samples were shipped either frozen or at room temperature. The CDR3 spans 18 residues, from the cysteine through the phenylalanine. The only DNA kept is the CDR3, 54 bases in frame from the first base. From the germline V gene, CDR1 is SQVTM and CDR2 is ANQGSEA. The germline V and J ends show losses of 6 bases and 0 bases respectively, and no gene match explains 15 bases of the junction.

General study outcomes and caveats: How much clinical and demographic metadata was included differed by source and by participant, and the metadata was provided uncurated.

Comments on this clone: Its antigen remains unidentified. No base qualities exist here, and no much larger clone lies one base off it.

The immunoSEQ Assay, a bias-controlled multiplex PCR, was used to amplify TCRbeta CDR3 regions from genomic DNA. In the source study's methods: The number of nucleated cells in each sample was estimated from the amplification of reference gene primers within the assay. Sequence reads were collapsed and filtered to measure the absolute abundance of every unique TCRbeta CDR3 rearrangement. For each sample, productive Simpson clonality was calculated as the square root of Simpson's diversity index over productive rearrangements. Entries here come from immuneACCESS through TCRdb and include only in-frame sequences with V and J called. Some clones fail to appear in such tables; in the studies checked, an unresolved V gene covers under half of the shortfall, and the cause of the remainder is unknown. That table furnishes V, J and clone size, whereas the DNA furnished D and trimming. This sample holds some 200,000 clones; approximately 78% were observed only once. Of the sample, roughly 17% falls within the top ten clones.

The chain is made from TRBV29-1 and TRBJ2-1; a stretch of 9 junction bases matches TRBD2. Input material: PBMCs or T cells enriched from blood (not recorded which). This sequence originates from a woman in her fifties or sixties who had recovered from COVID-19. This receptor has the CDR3 CSVPSPLGGRASYNEQFF. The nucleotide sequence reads TGCAGCGTCCCTTCCCCATTGGGCGGGAGGGCCTCCTACAATGAGCAGTTCTTC.